Described below is a single T cell receptor beta chain sequence and its context. Its antigen is not identified. Investigators sorted PBMCs to obtain both CD4+ and CD8+ T cells. The sequencing template was cDNA reverse transcribed from extracted RNA. Here immunoSEQ multiplex PCR was the method, and the copy in TCRdb shows in-frame clones only, minus some. Of some 170,000 clones listed, around 64% are singletons. These data come from a study of CD8+ T cells in alopecia areata. Between the trimmed V and J ends, which lost 7 bases and 1 base, there was a span of 10 bases. CDR3 length equals 13 residues. CDR1 is SGHRS and CDR2 is YFSETQ in the germline V gene. Study conclusions and caveats: Relative to normal scalp, lesional scalp, especially alopecia totalis/universalis, showed higher clonality.

This sequence was found in a human donor with alopecia areata. The gene calls are TRBV5-1 and TRBJ2-3, with D perhaps matching TRBD2 (5 bases). The starting material was CD8+ T cells sorted from blood, obtained at week 0. CDR3 residues: CASGSSGTDTQYF. For the CDR3, the DNA is TGCGCCAGCGGTAGTAGCGGCACAGATACGCAGTATTTT. The complete variable domain, with remaining parts taken from reference TRBV5-1 and TRBJ2-3, reads KAGVTQTPRYLIKTRGQQVTLSCSPISGHRSVSWYQQTPGQGLQFLFEYFSETQRNKGNFPGRFSGRQFSNSRSEMNVSTLELGDSALYLCASGSSGTDTQYFGPGTRLTVL.